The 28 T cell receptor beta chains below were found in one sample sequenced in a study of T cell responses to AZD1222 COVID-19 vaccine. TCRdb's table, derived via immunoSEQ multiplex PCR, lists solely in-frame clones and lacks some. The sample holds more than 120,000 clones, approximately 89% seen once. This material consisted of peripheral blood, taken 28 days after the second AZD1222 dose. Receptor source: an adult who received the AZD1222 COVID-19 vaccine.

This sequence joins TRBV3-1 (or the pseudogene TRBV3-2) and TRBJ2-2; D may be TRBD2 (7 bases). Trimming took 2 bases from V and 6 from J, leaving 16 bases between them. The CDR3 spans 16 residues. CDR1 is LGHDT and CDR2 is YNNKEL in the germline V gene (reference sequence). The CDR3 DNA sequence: TGTGCCAGCAGCCAAAGGGAGGGGGGTTTCGCCGGGGAGCTGTTTTTT. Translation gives CASSQREGGFAGELFF.

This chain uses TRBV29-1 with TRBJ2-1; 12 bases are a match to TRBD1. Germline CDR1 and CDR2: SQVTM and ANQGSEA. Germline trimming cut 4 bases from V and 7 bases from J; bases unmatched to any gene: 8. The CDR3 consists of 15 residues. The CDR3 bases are TGCAGCGTTGGGGGACAGGGGGCGGCTAGGAATGAGCAGTTCTTC. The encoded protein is CSVGGQGAARNEQFF.

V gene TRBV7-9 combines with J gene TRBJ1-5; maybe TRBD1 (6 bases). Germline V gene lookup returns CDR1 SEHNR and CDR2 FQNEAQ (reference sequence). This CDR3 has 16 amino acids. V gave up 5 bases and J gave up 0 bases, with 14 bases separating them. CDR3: CASSHKGGSSNQPQHF. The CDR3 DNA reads TGTGCCAGCAGCCATAAAGGGGGTTCTAGCAATCAGCCCCAGCATTTT.

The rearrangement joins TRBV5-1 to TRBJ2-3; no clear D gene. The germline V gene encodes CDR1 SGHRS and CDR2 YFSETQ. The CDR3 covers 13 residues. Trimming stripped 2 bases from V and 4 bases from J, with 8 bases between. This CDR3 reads CASSLAVADTQYF. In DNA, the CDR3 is TGCGCCAGCAGCTTAGCAGTAGCAGATACGCAGTATTTT.

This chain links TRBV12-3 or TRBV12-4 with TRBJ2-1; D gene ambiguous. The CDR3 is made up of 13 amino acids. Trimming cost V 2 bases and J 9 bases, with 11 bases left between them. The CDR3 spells CASSLLESGEQFF. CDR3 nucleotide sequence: TGTGCCAGCAGTTTACTGGAGTCCGGTGAGCAGTTCTTC.

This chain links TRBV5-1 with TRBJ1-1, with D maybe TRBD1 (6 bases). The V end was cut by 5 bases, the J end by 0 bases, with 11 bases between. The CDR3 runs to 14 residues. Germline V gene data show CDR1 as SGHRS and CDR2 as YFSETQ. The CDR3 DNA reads TGCGCCAGCAGTTACAGGGATATGAACACTGAAGCTTTCTTT. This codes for CASSYRDMNTEAFF. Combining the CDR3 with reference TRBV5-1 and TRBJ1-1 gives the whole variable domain KAGVTQTPRYLIKTRGQQVTLSCSPISGHRSVSWYQQTPGQGLQFLFEYFSETQRNKGNFPGRFSGRQFSNSRSEMNVSTLELGDSALYLCASSYRDMNTEAFFGQGTRLTVV.

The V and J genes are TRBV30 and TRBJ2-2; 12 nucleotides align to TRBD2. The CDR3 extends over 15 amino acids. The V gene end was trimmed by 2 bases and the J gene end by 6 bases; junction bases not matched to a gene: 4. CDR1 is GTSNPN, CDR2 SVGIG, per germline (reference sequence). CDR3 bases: TGTGCCTGGAGTCGACTAGCGGGAGTGCCCGGGGAGCTGTTTTTT. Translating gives CAWSRLAGVPGELFF.

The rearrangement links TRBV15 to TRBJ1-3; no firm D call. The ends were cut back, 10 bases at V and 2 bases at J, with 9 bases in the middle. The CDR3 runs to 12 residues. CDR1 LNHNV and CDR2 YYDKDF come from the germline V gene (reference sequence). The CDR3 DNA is TGTGCCATCGGAGAGGCTGGAAACACCATATATTTT. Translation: CAIGEAGNTIYF.

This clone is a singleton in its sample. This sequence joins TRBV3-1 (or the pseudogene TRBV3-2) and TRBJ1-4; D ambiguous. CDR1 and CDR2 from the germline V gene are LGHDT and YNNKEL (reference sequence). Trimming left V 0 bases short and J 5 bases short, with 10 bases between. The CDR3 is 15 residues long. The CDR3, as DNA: TGTGCCAGCAGCCAAGAGGACCTTACCAATGAAAAACTGTTTTTT. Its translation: CASSQEDLTNEKLFF.

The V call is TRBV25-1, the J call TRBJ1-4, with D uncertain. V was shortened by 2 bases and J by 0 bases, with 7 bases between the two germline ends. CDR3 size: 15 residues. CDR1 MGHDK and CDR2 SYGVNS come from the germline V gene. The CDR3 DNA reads TGTGCCAGCAGTGAAGGGCGGGCAACTAATGAAAAACTGTTTTTT. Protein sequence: CASSEGRATNEKLFF.

CDR3 nucleotide sequence: TGCGCCAGCAGTGAAAGCGGGAGTACCAATGAGCAGTTCTTC. Its protein is CASSESGSTNEQFF. The chain employs TRBV10-1 and TRBJ2-1; 8 bases are shared with TRBD2. Germline values: CDR1 WNHNN, CDR2 SYGVQD (reference sequence). Germline trimming cut 3 bases from V and 6 bases from J; bases unmatched to any gene: 4. This CDR3 has 14 amino acids.

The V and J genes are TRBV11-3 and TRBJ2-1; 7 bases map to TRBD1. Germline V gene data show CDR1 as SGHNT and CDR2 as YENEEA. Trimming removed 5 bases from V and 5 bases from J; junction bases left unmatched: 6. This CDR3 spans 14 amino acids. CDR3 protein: CASSAYRGDNEQFF. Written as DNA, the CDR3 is TGTGCCAGCAGCGCATACAGGGGAGACAATGAGCAGTTCTTC.

CDR3 sequence (DNA): TGTGCCAGCAGCCAGCCCGACAGAGCTACCGGGGAGCTGTTTTTT. This encodes CASSQPDRATGELFF. This chain links TRBV7-3 with TRBJ2-2, with D possibly being TRBD1 (5 bases). The V and J ends lost 5 bases and 5 bases respectively, with 15 bases between them. Germline V gene data show CDR1 as SGHTA and CDR2 as FQGTGA. The CDR3 spans 15 residues.

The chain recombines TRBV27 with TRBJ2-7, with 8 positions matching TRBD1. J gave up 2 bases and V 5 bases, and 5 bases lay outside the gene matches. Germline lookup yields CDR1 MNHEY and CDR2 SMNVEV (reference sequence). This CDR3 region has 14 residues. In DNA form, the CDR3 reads TGTGCCAGCAGTATAGGACAGGGCCCCTACGAGCAGTACTTC. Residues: CASSIGQGPYEQYF.

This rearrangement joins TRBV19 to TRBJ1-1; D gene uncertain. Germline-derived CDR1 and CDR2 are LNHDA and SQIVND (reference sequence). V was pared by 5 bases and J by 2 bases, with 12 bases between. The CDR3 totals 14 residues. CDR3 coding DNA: TGTGCCAGTAGTCCGTCTCACATAAACACTGAAGCTTTCTTT. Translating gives CASSPSHINTEAFF. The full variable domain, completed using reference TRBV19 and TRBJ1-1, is DGGITQSPKYLFRKEGQNVTLSCEQNLNHDAMYWYRQDPGQGLRLIYYSQIVNDFQKGDIAEGYSVSREKKESFPLTVTSAQKNPTAFYLCASSPSHINTEAFFGQGTRLTVV.

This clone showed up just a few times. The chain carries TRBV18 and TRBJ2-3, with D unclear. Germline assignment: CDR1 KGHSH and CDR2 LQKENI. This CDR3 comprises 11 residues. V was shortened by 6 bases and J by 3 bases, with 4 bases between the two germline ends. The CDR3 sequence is CASSITDTQYF. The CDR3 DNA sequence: TGTGCCAGCTCGATTACAGATACGCAGTATTTT.

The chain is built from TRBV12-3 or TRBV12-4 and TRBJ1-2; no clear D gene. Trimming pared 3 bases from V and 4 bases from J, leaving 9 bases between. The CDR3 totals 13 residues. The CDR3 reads CASSFKVFYGYTF. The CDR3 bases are TGTGCCAGCAGTTTTAAAGTTTTCTATGGCTACACCTTC.

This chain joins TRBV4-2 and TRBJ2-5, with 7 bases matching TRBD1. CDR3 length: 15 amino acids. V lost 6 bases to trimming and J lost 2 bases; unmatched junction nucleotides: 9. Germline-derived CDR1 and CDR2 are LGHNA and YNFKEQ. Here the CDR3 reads CASSSRGSPQETQYF. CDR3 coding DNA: TGTGCCAGCAGTTCCAGGGGGTCCCCTCAAGAGACCCAGTACTTC.

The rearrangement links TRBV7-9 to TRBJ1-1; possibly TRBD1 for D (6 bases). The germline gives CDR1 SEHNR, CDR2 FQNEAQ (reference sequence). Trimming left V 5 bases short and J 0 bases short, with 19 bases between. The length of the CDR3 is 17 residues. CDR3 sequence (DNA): TGTGCCAGCAGCCCGAATATACGCAGGGGACTGAACACTGAAGCTTTCTTT. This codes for CASSPNIRRGLNTEAFF.

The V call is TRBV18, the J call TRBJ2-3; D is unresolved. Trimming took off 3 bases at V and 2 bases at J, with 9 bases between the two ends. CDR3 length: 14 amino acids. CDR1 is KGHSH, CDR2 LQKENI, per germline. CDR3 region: CASSPPTNTDTQYF. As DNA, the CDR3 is TGTGCCAGCTCACCTCCGACCAACACAGATACGCAGTATTTT.

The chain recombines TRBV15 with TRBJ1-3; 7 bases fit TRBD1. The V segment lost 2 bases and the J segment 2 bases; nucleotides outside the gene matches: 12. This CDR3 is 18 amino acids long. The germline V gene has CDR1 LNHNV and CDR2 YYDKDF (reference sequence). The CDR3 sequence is CATSRFLPTGIPGNTIYF. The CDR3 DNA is TGTGCCACCAGCAGATTTTTACCGACAGGGATCCCTGGAAACACCATATATTTT.

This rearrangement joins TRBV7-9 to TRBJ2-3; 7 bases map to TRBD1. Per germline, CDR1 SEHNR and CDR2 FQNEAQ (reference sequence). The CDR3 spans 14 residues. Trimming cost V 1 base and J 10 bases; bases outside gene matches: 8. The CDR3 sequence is CASSLVGTANSQYF. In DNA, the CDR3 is TGTGCCAGCAGCTTAGTGGGGACAGCTAATTCGCAGTATTTT.

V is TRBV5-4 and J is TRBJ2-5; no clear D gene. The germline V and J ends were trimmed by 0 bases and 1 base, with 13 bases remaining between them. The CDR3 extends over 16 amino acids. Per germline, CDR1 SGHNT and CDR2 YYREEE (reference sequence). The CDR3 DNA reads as TGTGCCAGCAGCTTGGTAAGAGGTCTACTCCAAGAGACCCAGTACTTC. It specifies CASSLVRGLLQETQYF.

CDR3 residues: CASSLLAGEVHEQFF. The CDR3 nucleotides are TGTGCCAGCAGCTTATTAGCGGGAGAGGTCCATGAGCAGTTCTTC. The chain links TRBV7-8 to TRBJ2-1, with TRBD2 matching over 9 bases. The CDR3 runs to 15 residues. With 2 bases clipped from V and 8 bases from J, the junction kept 7 bases outside the gene matches. Germline CDR1 is SGHVS and CDR2 is FQNEAQ.

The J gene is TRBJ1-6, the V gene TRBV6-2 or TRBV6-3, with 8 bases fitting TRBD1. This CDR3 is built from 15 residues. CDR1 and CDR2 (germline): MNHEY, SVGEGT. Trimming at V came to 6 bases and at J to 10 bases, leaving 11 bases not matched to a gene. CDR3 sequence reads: CASSSRGTGMSPLHF. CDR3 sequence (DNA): TGTGCCAGCAGCTCACGGGGGACAGGCATGTCACCCCTCCACTTT.

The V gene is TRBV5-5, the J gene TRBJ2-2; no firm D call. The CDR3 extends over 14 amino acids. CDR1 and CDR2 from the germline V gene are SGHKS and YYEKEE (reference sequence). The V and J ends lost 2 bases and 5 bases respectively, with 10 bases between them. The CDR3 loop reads CASSFAARTGELFF. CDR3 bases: TGTGCCAGCAGCTTTGCTGCACGAACCGGGGAGCTGTTTTTT.

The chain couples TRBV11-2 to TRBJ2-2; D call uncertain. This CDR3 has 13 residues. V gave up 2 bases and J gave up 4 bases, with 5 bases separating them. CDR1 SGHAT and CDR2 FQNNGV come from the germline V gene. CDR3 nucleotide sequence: TGTGCCAGCAGCTTATCGAGCACCGGGGAGCTGTTTTTT. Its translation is CASSLSSTGELFF.

The CDR3 DNA sequence: TGTGCCAGCAGCTTAGAGGGACAGCTCTCTGGGGCCAACGTCCTGACTTTC. Residues: CASSLEGQLSGANVLTF. The chain is built from TRBV7-2 and TRBJ2-6; TRBD1 matches 7 bases. CDR1 is SGHTA and CDR2 is FQGNSA in the germline V gene. J was trimmed by 0 bases and V by 1 base; bases with no gene match: 3. CDR3 length: 17 residues.